What follows are 18 T cell receptor beta chains derived from one specimen sequenced in a study of blood T cell repertoires in COVID-19. Method: immunoSEQ multiplex PCR; TCRdb's copy keeps in-frame clones and lacks some. The sample records about 17,000 clones, roughly 81% being singletons. Sequencing was carried out using peripheral blood. The receptor set was obtained from a man in his fifties or sixties with acute or convalescent COVID-19.

This chain connects TRBV29-1 to TRBJ2-1; no clear D gene. V lost 6 bases to trimming and J lost 1 base, with 13 bases between them. This CDR3 is built from 14 residues. Germline CDR1 reads SQVTM; CDR2 reads ANQGSEA. CDR3 loop: CSVAQSISYNEQFF. For the CDR3, the DNA is TGCAGCGTCGCACAGTCGATTTCCTACAATGAGCAGTTCTTC.

The CDR3 nucleotides read TGCGCCAGCAGCCAACCGACAGGGTCTTATGGCTACACCTTC. Translation: CASSQPTGSYGYTF. This rearrangement joins TRBV4-1 to TRBJ1-2, with TRBD1 identical over 7 bases. Germline V gives CDR1 MGHRA, CDR2 YSYEKL. The CDR3 covers 14 residues. V gave up 2 bases and J gave up 5 bases; unmatched junction bases: 5.

The chain employs TRBV4-1 and TRBJ1-1; D may be TRBD1 (6 bases). Germline lookup yields CDR1 MGHRA and CDR2 YSYEKL. With 7 bases removed from V and 3 bases from J, the gap between germline ends came to 27 bases. CDR3 size: 18 residues. The DNA for the CDR3 is TGCGCCAGCATTCCGGACTTTCGGGGGGCGAAAGGTCACACTGAAGCTTTCTTT. It encodes CASIPDFRGAKGHTEAFF.

V is TRBV7-3 and J is TRBJ2-2, with 10 bases fitting TRBD1. Germline V gives CDR1 SGHTA, CDR2 FQGTGA. Trimming at V came to 2 bases and at J to 5 bases, leaving 5 bases not matched to a gene. CDR3 length: 16 amino acids. The chain's CDR3 is CASSLAGTGDTGELFF. The CDR3 region has the DNA TGTGCCAGCAGCTTAGCGGGGACAGGGGATACCGGGGAGCTGTTTTTT.

The genes are TRBV6-2 or TRBV6-3 and TRBJ2-5, with 8 bases aligning to TRBD1. With 4 bases clipped from V and 13 bases from J, the junction kept 14 bases outside the gene matches. From germline, CDR1 is MNHEY and CDR2 SVGEGT. CDR3 length: 14 amino acids. CDR3 sequence: CASSSGQGVSSRYF. Here the CDR3 DNA reads TGTGCCAGCAGTTCTGGACAGGGCGTTTCATCCCGGTACTTC.

The J gene is TRBJ2-4, the V gene TRBV7-9; D possibly corresponds to TRBD2 (6 bases). The CDR3 is 16 residues long. The V gene's germline CDR1 is SEHNR and CDR2 FQNEAQ (reference sequence). V was pared by 1 base and J by 0 bases, with 10 bases between. The DNA of the CDR3 is TGTGCCAGCAGCTTAGAGGGAGGACTAGCCAAAAACATTCAGTACTTC. This translates into CASSLEGGLAKNIQYF. Variable domain in full (rest from reference TRBV7-9 and TRBJ2-4): DTGVSQNPRHKITKRGQNVTFRCDPISEHNRLYWYRQTLGQGPEFLTYFQNEAQLEKSRLLSDRFSAERPKGSFSTLEIQRTEQGDSAMYLCASSLEGGLAKNIQYFGAGTRLSVL.

The chain employs TRBV5-1 and TRBJ2-2; 7 nucleotides line up with TRBD1. J was trimmed by 3 bases and V by 0 bases; bases with no gene match: 2. The CDR3 sequence is 15 residues long. CDR1 and CDR2 (germline): SGHRS, YFSETQ. The CDR3 region is CASSLEGAHTGELFF. CDR3 bases: TGCGCCAGCAGCTTGGAGGGGGCTCACACCGGGGAGCTGTTTTTT. The full variable domain, with the rest looked up from reference TRBV5-1 and TRBJ2-2, is KAGVTQTPRYLIKTRGQQVTLSCSPISGHRSVSWYQQTPGQGLQFLFEYFSETQRNKGNFPGRFSGRQFSNSRSEMNVSTLELGDSALYLCASSLEGAHTGELFFGEGSRLTVL.

The rearrangement joins TRBV7-2 to TRBJ1-5, with D uncertain. The germline gives CDR1 SGHTA, CDR2 FQGNSA. Deletions cut 6 bases from V and 8 bases from J, with 14 bases between. CDR3 size: 13 residues. The chain's CDR3 is CASRGSLREPQHF. The CDR3 DNA follows: TGTGCCAGCAGGGGGAGCCTACGAGAGCCCCAGCATTTT.

The genes are TRBV12-5 and TRBJ1-5, with a weak D call TRBD1 (5 bases). CDR3 size: 18 residues. V lost 4 bases and J 4 bases, leaving 23 bases between the germline ends. CDR1 is LGHNT and CDR2 is FRNRAP in the germline V gene. The CDR3 region has the DNA TGTGCTAGTGGTTCCGTAACTGTAGGCAGGGTGAGGAATCAGCCCCAGCATTTT. This gives the protein CASGSVTVGRVRNQPQHF.

The rearrangement joins TRBV9 to TRBJ2-7; 9 bases map to TRBD1. The CDR3 is 15 residues long. Germline CDR1 reads SGDLS; CDR2 reads YYNGEE. Germline trimming cut 7 bases from V and 5 bases from J; bases unmatched to any gene: 13. The CDR3 region is CASADSGTGTHEQYF. For the CDR3, the DNA is TGTGCCAGCGCTGATTCCGGGACAGGGACCCACGAGCAGTACTTC.

In its sample, this clone was seen once. The chain is built from TRBV19 and TRBJ1-1; D is perhaps TRBD1 (5 bases). V was cut by 7 bases and J by 5 bases, with 32 bases left in between. CDR1 and CDR2 (germline): LNHDA, SQIVND (reference sequence). This CDR3 contains 19 residues. CDR3 DNA: TGTGCCAGTACCCCAAGGCCGCTCCGTAGACAGTCCCTTGGGACTGAAGCTTTCTTT. It is translated as CASTPRPLRRQSLGTEAFF.

This chain uses TRBV27 with TRBJ1-2; a possible D gene is TRBD1 (6 bases). Germline V gene sequence: CDR1 MNHEY, CDR2 SMNVEV (reference sequence). This CDR3 comprises 14 residues. V gave up 4 bases and J gave up 8 bases, with 17 bases separating them. The CDR3 nucleotides are TGTGCCAGCAGTTGGGCCACAGGGAGGGGCGGCTACACCTTC. Protein sequence: CASSWATGRGGYTF.

This clone showed up just a few times. The chain employs TRBV5-5 and TRBJ1-2, with D perhaps TRBD1 (6 bases). The CDR3 runs 14 residues. Germline V lookup: CDR1 SGHKS, CDR2 YYEKEE (reference sequence). The ends were cut back, 4 bases at V and 3 bases at J, with 13 bases in the middle. The CDR3 loop is CASSEQGTYYGYTF. The CDR3 DNA reads TGTGCCAGCAGCGAACAGGGAACCTACTATGGCTACACCTTC. The variable domain in full, with the rest retrieved from reference TRBV5-5 and TRBJ1-2, is DAGVTQSPTHLIKTRGQQVTLRCSPISGHKSVSWYQQVLGQGPQFIFQYYEKEERGRGNFPDRFSARQFPNYSSELNVNALLLGDSALYLCASSEQGTYYGYTFGSGTRLTVV.

This clone appeared once. The genes are TRBV4-1 and TRBJ2-5; 10 bases are shared with TRBD2. This CDR3 has 17 residues. Looked up from germline, CDR1 is MGHRA and CDR2 is YSYEKL. V shed 4 bases and J 4 bases; nucleotides not matched to a gene: 12. CDR3 DNA: TGCGCCAGCAGCCCAAATTTATTCGGACTAGCGGTAGAGACCCAGTACTTC. The encoded protein is CASSPNLFGLAVETQYF.

The chain joins TRBV30 to TRBJ1-1; 11 nucleotides match TRBD1. The CDR3 loop spans 15 amino acids. J lost 6 bases, V lost 4 bases, and 10 bases had no gene match. The germline gives CDR1 GTSNPN, CDR2 SVGIG (reference sequence). The CDR3 region is CAWNPGTGGRAEAFF. The CDR3 DNA sequence: TGTGCCTGGAACCCCGGGACAGGGGGACGGGCTGAAGCTTTCTTT.

The chain combines TRBV5-1 with TRBJ1-2, with 8 positions matching TRBD1. V was pared by 4 bases and J by 1 base, with 6 bases of the junction left unmatched. The CDR3 spans 15 residues. From germline, CDR1 is SGHRS and CDR2 YFSETQ. CDR3 amino acids: CASSGTGGINYGYTF. The CDR3 DNA reads TGCGCCAGCAGCGGCACAGGGGGGATTAACTATGGCTACACCTTC.

This clone was counted a single time. J is TRBJ1-5 and V is TRBV20-1; D is ambiguous. This CDR3 spans 13 amino acids. V was clipped by 3 bases and J by 7 bases, with 13 bases between them. Looked up from germline, CDR1 is DFQATT and CDR2 is SNEGSKA (reference sequence). The CDR3 region has the DNA TGCAGTGCTAGTAACCCCTCCGGGCAGCCCCAGCATTTT. Its translation: CSASNPSGQPQHF.

This clone has a single count. The genes are TRBV6-5 and TRBJ2-2; TRBD2 aligns across 9 bases. The CDR3 length is 16 residues. Germline CDR1 is MNHEY and CDR2 is SVGAGI. V trimming: 3 bases; J trimming: 5 bases; junction bases outside the gene matches: 7. The CDR3 DNA reads as TGTGCCAGCAGTTATGAGGCGGGAGGGCGGACCGGGGAGCTGTTTTTT. This sequence encodes CASSYEAGGRTGELFF.